This T cell receptor beta chain was captured in a study of graft-versus-host responses after intestinal transplantation. For the study at large: In this cohort, recipients had multivisceral, liver-intestinal, or isolated intestinal transplants.

With about 200,000 irradiated, violet-dye-labeled stimulator cells, about 200,000 CFSE-labeled responder cells were plated. Libraries were prepared by immunoSEQ multiplex PCR; TCRdb keeps only in-frame clonotypes and omits some of them. The sample gives several thousand clones, roughly 24% of which show up once; 3.5% to 5.5% is in the top ten. Per the germline V gene, CDR1 is MNHEY and CDR2 is SVGAGI. After removal of 6 bases from V and 5 bases from J, the junction contained 6 bases not matched to a gene. The length of the CDR3 is 14 residues. The sequence derives from a human patient who received an intestinal transplant. The chain uses TRBV6-5 and TRBJ1-1; 10 bases fit TRBD1. Specimen: alloreactive CD4+ T cells from a mixed lymphocyte reaction culture, collected before intestinal transplant. Subset described: CFSE-low proliferating T cells sorted from roughly six-day pre-transplant mixed lymphocyte reaction (GvH or HvG direction). The CDR3 loop reads CASRRGTGETEAFF. The CDR3 DNA is TGTGCCAGCAGAAGGGGGACAGGGGAAACTGAAGCTTTCTTT.